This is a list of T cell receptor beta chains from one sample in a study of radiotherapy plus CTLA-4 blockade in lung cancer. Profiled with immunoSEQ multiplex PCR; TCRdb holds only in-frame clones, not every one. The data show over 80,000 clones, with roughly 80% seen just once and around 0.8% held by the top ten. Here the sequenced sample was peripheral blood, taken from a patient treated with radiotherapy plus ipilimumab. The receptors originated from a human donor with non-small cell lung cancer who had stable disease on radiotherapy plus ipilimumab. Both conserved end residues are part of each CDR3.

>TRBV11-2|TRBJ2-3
CASSLGGLTDTQYF
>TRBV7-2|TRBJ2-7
CASSETSGPQYEQYF
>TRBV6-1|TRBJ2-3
CASSPRQNTDTQYF
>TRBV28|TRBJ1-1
CASSPRYTEAFF
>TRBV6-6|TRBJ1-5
CASRTIGGGNQPQHF
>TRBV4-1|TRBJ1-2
CASSQVKSTGEFLGGYTF
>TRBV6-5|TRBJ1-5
CASSSVREAFQPQHF
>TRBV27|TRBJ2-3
CASSFTIGGGSTDTQYF
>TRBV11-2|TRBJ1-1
CASSLGRTGRTEAFF
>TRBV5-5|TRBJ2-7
CASSLVGDRFGEQYF
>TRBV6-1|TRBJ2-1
CASSESSGRALSQFF
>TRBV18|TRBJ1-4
CASSPGTGATEKLFF
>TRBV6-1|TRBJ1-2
CASSEGGGLVPGYTF
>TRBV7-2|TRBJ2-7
CASSLTDEQYF
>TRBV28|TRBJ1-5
CASSLRVQSTFVGQPQHF
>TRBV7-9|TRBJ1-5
CASTRIHGSDSNQPQHF
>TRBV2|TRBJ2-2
CASSGANTGELFF
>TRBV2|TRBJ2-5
CASSLLGGPETQYF
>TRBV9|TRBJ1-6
CASSVDGRGPGSKNSPLHF
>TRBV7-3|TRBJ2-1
CASSSSKTGTGRFF
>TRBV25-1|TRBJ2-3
CASSDGRRENTQYF
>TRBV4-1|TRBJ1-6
CASSQGQENSPLHF
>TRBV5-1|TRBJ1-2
CASSPLGQGDYGYTF
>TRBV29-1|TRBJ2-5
CSAQRGGGETQYF
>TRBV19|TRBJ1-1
CASSPRTENTEAFF
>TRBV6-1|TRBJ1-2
CASSLTGGRGYTF
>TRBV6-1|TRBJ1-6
CASSEALGFFSYNSPLHF
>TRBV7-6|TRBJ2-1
CASSLSGGLGNEQFF
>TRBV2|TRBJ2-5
CASSLARGGAQETQYF
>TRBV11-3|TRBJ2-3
CASSITSGSTDTQYF
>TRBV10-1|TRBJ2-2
CASSERQGYAGELFF
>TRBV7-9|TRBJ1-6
CASSLEGNSPLHF
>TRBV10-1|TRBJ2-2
CASGTGGTGELFF
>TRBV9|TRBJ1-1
CASSVTGTNEAFF
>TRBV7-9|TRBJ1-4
CASSRGTAEKLFF
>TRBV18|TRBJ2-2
CASSPTTSGASGTGELFF
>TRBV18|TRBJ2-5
CASSPLGQGETQYF
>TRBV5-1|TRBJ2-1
CASSSLTTSGGATVEQFF
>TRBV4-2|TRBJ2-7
CASSPRQIAGPEAIYEQYF
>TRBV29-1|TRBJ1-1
CSVEPRGGRGPEAFF
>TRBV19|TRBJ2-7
CASGRKGDLYEQYF
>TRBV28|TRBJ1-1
CATSTLRGMNTEAFF
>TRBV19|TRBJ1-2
CASRPDPGPGYTF
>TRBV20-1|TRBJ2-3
CSALKADTQYF
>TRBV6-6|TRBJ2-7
CATRDPPYEQYF
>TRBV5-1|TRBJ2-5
CASSSYSQETQYF
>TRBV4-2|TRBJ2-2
CASSQDSPTGGSKLFF
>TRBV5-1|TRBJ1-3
CASSLAGEGGNTIYF
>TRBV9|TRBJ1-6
CASSVEGGSSYNSPLHF
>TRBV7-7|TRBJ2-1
CASSLRQSSYNEQFF
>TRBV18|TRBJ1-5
CASSPPGQGSNQPQHF
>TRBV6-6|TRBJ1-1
CASSQQVRDTEAFF
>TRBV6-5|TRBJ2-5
CASREWGQETQYF
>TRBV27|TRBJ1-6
CASTQISTLSSPLHF
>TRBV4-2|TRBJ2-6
CASSLFTGVGANVLTF
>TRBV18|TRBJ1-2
CASSPVDRGSNYGYTF
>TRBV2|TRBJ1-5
CASSDVSNRVGPQHF